Listed below are T cell receptor beta chains from one sample, sequenced in a study of breast tumors, draining lymph nodes, adjacent tissues. TCRdb fed the multiplex PCR reads into MiXCR, producing one record per CDR3 protein. Seen here are 150,000 to 200,000 distinct CDR3 sequences, approximately 30% observed once, and the top ten hold over 3.5%. Material for sequencing was axillary lymph node tissue. The receptors derive from a female donor with breast cancer. Some clones in this sample may be carry-over from other donors' samples. CDR3s include the opening cysteine and the closing phenylalanine or tryptophan. A D gene is named only where the DNA matches it firmly. Clone size is given for some rows only: seen once, a few or many times, or a class if the clone is expanded.

abundance | j_gene | v_gene | d_gene | CDR3aa
NA | TRBJ2-1 | TRBV10-3 | NA | CAISESLSTGNEQFF
many | TRBJ2-2 | TRBV12-3/TRBV12-4 | NA | CASSFSHRSNTGELFF
NA | TRBJ2-1 | TRBV5-1 | NA | CASSHSGPLYNEQFF
many | TRBJ2-1 | TRBV7-9 | NA | CASSLVLGPNEQFF
many | TRBJ2-2 | TRBV24-1 | NA | CATSDFGGELFF
NA | TRBJ2-2 | TRBV7-9 | TRBD1 | CASIDRGPTGELFF
NA | TRBJ1-4 | TRBV19 | NA | CASSFPRVSNEKLFF
many | TRBJ1-4 | TRBV19 | NA | CASRSQTGSREKLFF
many | TRBJ1-3 | TRBV7-6 | NA | CASSSSSGNTIYF
many | TRBJ1-6 | TRBV12-3/TRBV12-4 | NA | CASSPTGGPDSPLHF
NA | TRBJ2-5 | TRBV20-1 | NA | CSARKQGGPLETQYF
few | TRBJ2-5 | TRBV30 | NA | CAWSVTAGETQYF
many | TRBJ2-1 | TRBV29-1 | TRBD2 | CSVGGSGERARKDNEQFF
many | TRBJ2-5 | TRBV6-1 | TRBD1 | CASRSGAQGGETQYF
few | TRBJ2-2 | TRBV6-6 | NA | CASSHWVDSSTGELFF
many | TRBJ2-7 | TRBV29-1 | NA | CSVGSRDEQYF
many | TRBJ2-2 | TRBV11-2 | NA | CASSLGLPTTGELFF
many | TRBJ1-3 | TRBV25-1 | NA | CASSDRDRSSGNTIYF
many | TRBJ2-2 | TRBV9 | TRBD2 | CASSPRTSGNTGELFF
many | TRBJ2-7 | TRBV9 | NA | CASSLLWWDEQYF
many | TRBJ1-5 | TRBV12-5 | NA | CASGEGGSNQPQHF
many | TRBJ2-7 | TRBV4-1 | NA | CASSQGTGQPYEQYF
once | TRBJ2-3 | TRBV20-1 | NA | CSARGPSVSTDTQYF
many | TRBJ2-3 | TRBV4-1 | NA | CASSQERYKLALGDTQYF
many | TRBJ1-2 | TRBV14 | NA | CASSQGFIYGYTF
NA | TRBJ2-6 | TRBV20-1 | TRBD1 | CSARPGQITGANVLTF